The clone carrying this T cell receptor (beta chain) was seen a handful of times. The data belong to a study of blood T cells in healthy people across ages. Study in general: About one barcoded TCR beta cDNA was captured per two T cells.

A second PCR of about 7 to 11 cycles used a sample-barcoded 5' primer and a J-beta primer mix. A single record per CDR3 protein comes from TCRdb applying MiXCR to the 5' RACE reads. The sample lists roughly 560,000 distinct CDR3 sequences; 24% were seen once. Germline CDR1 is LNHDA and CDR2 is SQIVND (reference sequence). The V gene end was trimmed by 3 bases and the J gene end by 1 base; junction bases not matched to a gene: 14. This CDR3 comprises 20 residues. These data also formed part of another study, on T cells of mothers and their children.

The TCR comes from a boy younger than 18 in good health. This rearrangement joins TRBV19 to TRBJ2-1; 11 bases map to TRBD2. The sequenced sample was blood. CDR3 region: CASSIGTTGTSGISYNEQFF. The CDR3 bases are TGTGCCAGTAGTATCGGAACAACCGGGACTAGCGGAATTTCCTACAATGAGCAGTTCTTC.